This entry lists 14 T cell receptor beta chains sequenced from one sample in a study of T cell repertoires in ileal Crohn's disease. Some clones are missing from TCRdb's copy, which holds only in-frame ones; the method was immunoSEQ multiplex PCR. Counted here are about 7,300 clones, approximately 92% occurring once; the ten biggest clones make up more than 1.5%. The sequenced sample consisted of ileal tissue. These TCRs come from an adult with Crohn's disease.

V is TRBV30 and J is TRBJ2-5; tentative D call: TRBD1 (6 bases). In germline, CDR1 is GTSNPN, CDR2 SVGIG (reference sequence). V was cut by 0 bases and J by 3 bases, with 8 bases left in between. The CDR3 totals 13 residues. CDR3 residues: CAWSVKGEETQYF. For the CDR3, the DNA is TGTGCCTGGAGTGTTAAGGGGGAAGAGACCCAGTACTTC.

The rearrangement links TRBV5-1 to TRBJ2-5; D is unclear. This CDR3 spans 14 amino acids. Deletions cut 2 bases from V and 3 bases from J, with 11 bases between. Germline CDR1 and CDR2: SGHRS and YFSETQ. In nucleotides, the CDR3 is TGCGCCAGCAGCTTTACAGATATGAAAGAGACCCAGTACTTC. As protein: CASSFTDMKETQYF.

This chain connects TRBV5-6 to TRBJ2-7, with 10 bases fitting TRBD1. V shed 4 bases and J 4 bases; nucleotides not matched to a gene: 5. Germline CDR1 is SGHDT and CDR2 is YYEEEE. The length of the CDR3 is 14 residues. In DNA, the CDR3 is TGTGCCAGCAGCAGGGGACAGGGGTCGTACGAGCAGTACTTC. Protein product: CASSRGQGSYEQYF.

The rearrangement links TRBV20-1 to TRBJ2-1; D might be TRBD1 (5 bases). The CDR3 loop spans 11 amino acids. V dropped 3 bases and J dropped 7 bases, with 7 bases sitting between them. Per germline, CDR1 DFQATT and CDR2 SNEGSKA (reference sequence). The CDR3 DNA reads TGCAGTGCTAGTTACAGGAATGAGCAGTTCTTC. Protein sequence: CSASYRNEQFF.

Comments on this clone: Sequence at one end of the junction differs from germline and may be a read error. J is TRBJ2-3 and V is TRBV7-7; maybe TRBD1 (5 bases). The CDR3 covers 14 residues. CDR1 is SSHAT and CDR2 is FNYEAQ in the germline V gene (reference sequence). The CDR3 spells CASSLALGLDTQYF. The CDR3 nucleotides are TGTGCTAGCAGCTTAGCTCTGGGGCTAGATACGCAGTATTTT.

The J gene is TRBJ2-5, the V gene TRBV7-3; 8 bases match TRBD2. The CDR3 is 17 amino acids. The J segment lost 1 base and the V segment lost 0 bases, leaving 7 bases of the junction unmatched. The V gene's germline CDR1 is SGHTA and CDR2 FQGTGA. The CDR3 DNA sequence: TGTGCCAGCAGCTTAACGTCCCCGGGAGGGGGCCAAGAGACCCAGTACTTC. Translation gives CASSLTSPGGGQETQYF.

The chain carries TRBV7-9 and TRBJ1-2; 7 nucleotides agree with TRBD1. In germline, CDR1 is SEHNR, CDR2 FQNEAQ (reference sequence). CDR3 length equals 14 residues. V lost 3 bases to trimming and J lost 8 bases; unmatched junction nucleotides: 9. The CDR3 loop reads CASSFSQGSHGYTF. The CDR3 bases are TGTGCCAGCAGCTTTTCACAGGGGTCCCACGGCTACACCTTC.

This sequence joins TRBV30 and TRBJ1-1; D uncertain. Trimming left V 1 base short and J 3 bases short, with 6 bases between. The germline V gene has CDR1 GTSNPN and CDR2 SVGIG (reference sequence). The length of the CDR3 is 12 residues. The CDR3 region has the DNA TGTGCCTGGAGTGGCGTCCACACTGAAGCTTTCTTT. Its protein product is CAWSGVHTEAFF. Full variable domain (missing parts from reference TRBV30 and TRBJ1-1): SQTIHQWPATLVQPVGSPLSLECTVEGTSNPNLYWYRQAAGRGLQLLFYSVGIGQISSEVPQNLSASRPQDRQFILSSKKLLLSDSGFYLCAWSGVHTEAFFGQGTRLTVV.

V is TRBV2 and J is TRBJ2-1, with 8 bases lining up with TRBD2. Germline CDR1 SNHLY, CDR2 FYNNEI. The V segment lost 4 bases and the J segment 3 bases; nucleotides outside the gene matches: 5. This CDR3 region has 15 residues. The CDR3 region is CASSGGTRVYNEQFF. Written as DNA, the CDR3 is TGTGCCAGCAGTGGAGGGACTAGGGTCTACAATGAGCAGTTCTTC.

The rearrangement joins TRBV19 to TRBJ2-7, with a weak D call TRBD1 (6 bases). The ends were cut back, 4 bases at V and 3 bases at J, with 7 bases in the middle. Germline V gene lookup returns CDR1 LNHDA and CDR2 SQIVND (reference sequence). The CDR3 consists of 12 residues. CDR3 bases: TGTGCCAGTAGTAAGGACAGCTACGAGCAGTACTTC. Translation: CASSKDSYEQYF.

The chain recombines TRBV10-1 with TRBJ2-3; possibly TRBD1 for D (5 bases). Trimming stripped 4 bases from V and 4 bases from J, with 15 bases between. CDR1 and CDR2 (germline): WNHNN, SYGVQD (reference sequence). The CDR3 totals 15 residues. CDR3 sequence (DNA): TGCGCCAGCAGTGGGGGCGCGGCCGGTGCAGATACGCAGTATTTT. Protein product: CASSGGAAGADTQYF.

The chain joins TRBV11-3 to TRBJ2-1; TRBD1 aligns across 7 bases. The length of the CDR3 is 13 residues. V trimming: 5 bases; J trimming: 6 bases; junction bases outside the gene matches: 4. Germline V gene data show CDR1 as SGHNT and CDR2 as YENEEA. The DNA for the CDR3 is TGTGCCAGCAGCCTCGGGACAGTCAATGAGCAGTTCTTC. Residues: CASSLGTVNEQFF.

The genes are TRBV5-1 and TRBJ2-1; 12 nucleotides match TRBD2. V shed 4 bases, J shed 7 bases, and the junction held 9 bases outside the gene matches. This CDR3 is 16 amino acids long. Per germline, CDR1 SGHRS and CDR2 YFSETQ. CDR3 amino acids: CASSARLAGVLNEQFF. The CDR3 DNA reads TGCGCCAGCAGCGCCCGACTAGCGGGAGTACTAAATGAGCAGTTCTTC.

The chain combines TRBV28 with TRBJ2-7; 11 nucleotides align to TRBD2. The germline V gene has CDR1 MDHEN and CDR2 SYDVKM. The CDR3 extends over 14 amino acids. V trimming: 8 bases; J trimming: 1 base; junction bases outside the gene matches: 4. CDR3 protein: CASLGLAESYEQYF. The CDR3 bases are TGTGCCAGCCTGGGACTAGCGGAATCCTACGAGCAGTACTTC.